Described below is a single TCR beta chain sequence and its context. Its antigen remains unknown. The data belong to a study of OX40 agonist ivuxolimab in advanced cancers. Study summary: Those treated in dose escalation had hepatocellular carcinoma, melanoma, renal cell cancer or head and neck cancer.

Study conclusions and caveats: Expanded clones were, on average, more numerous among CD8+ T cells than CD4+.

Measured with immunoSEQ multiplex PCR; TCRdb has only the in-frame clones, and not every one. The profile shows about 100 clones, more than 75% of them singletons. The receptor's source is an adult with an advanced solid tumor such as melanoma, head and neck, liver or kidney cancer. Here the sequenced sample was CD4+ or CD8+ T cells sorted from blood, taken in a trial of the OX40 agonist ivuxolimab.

CDR3 DNA: TGCGCCAGCAGCTACACCGGGTTCCCGGAGCTCTATGGCTACACCTTC. Residues: CASSYTGFPELYGYTF. The chain combines TRBV5-1 with TRBJ1-2, with D uncertain. Germline V gene sequence: CDR1 SGHRS, CDR2 YFSETQ. V shed 3 bases and J shed 4 bases, with 19 bases lying between them. The CDR3 runs 16 residues.